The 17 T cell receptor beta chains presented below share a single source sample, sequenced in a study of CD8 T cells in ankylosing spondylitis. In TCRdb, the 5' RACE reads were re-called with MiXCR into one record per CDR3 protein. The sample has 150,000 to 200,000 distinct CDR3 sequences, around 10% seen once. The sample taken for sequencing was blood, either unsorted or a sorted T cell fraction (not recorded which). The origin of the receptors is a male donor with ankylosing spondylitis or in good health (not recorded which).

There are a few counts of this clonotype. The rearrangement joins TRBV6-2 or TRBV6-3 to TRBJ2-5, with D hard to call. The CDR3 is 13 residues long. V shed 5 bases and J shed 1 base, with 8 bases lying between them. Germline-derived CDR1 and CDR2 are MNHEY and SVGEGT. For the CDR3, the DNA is TGTGCCAGCAGTCCCCACGGCCAAGAGACCCAGTACTTC. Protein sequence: CASSPHGQETQYF.

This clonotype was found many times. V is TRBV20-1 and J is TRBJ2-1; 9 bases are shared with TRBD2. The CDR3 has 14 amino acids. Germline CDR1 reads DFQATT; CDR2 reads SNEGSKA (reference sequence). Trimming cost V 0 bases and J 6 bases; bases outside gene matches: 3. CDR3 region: CSARDSGGTNEQFF. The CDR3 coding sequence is TGCAGTGCTAGAGATAGCGGGGGTACCAATGAGCAGTTCTTC.

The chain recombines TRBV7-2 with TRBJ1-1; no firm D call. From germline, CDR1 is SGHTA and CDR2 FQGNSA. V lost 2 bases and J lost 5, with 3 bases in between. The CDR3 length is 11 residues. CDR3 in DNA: TGTGCCAGCAGCTTATATACTGAAGCTTTCTTT. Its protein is CASSLYTEAFF.

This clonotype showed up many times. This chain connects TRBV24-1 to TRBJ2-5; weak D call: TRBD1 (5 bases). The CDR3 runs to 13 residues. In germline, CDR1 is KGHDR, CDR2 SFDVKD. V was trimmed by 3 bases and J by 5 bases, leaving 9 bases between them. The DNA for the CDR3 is TGTGCCACCAGTGATAGGACACGCGAGACCCAGTACTTC. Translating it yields CATSDRTRETQYF.

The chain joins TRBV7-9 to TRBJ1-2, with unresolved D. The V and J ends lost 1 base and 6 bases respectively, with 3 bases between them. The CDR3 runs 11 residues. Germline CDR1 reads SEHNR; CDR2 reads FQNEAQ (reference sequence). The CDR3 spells CASSLVDGYTF. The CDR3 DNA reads TGTGCCAGCAGCTTAGTCGATGGCTACACCTTC. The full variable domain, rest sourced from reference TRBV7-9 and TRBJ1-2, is DTGVSQNPRHKITKRGQNVTFRCDPISEHNRLYWYRQTLGQGPEFLTYFQNEAQLEKSRLLSDRFSAERPKGSFSTLEIQRTEQGDSAMYLCASSLVDGYTFGSGTRLTVV.

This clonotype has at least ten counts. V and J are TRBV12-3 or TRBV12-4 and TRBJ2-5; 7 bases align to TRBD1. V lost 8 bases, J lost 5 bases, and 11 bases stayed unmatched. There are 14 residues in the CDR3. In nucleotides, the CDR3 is TGTGCCAGCTCCCGAAGGGGGCCCACGGAGACCCAGTACTTC. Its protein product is CASSRRGPTETQYF.

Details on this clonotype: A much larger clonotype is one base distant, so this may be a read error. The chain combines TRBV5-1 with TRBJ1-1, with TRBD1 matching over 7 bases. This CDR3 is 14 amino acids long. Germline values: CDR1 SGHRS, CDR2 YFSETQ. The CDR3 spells CVSSFTGEGTEAFF. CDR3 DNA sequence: TGCGTCAGCAGCTTTACAGGGGAAGGCACTGAAGCTTTCTTT.

The CDR3 protein is CAWASGLATSNQPQHF. The DNA for the CDR3 is TGTGCCTGGGCCTCGGGGCTGGCGACAAGCAATCAGCCCCAGCATTTT. This rearrangement joins TRBV30 to TRBJ1-5; possible D gene TRBD1, 5 bases. Looked up from germline, CDR1 is GTSNPN and CDR2 is SVGIG (reference sequence). Trimming took 5 bases from V and 1 from J, leaving 18 bases between them. The length of the CDR3 is 16 residues.

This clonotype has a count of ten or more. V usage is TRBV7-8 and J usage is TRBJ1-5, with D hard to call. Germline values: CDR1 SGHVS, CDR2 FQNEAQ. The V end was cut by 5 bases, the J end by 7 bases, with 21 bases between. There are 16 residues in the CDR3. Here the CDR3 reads CASSTHRVRADQPQHF. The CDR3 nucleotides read TGTGCCAGCAGCACTCACCGCGTACGGGCGGACCAGCCCCAGCATTTT.

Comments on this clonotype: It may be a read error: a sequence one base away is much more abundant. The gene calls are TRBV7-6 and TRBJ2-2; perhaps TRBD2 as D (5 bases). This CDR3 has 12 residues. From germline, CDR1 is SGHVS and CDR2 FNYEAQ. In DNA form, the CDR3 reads TGTGCCAGCAGCTTTCCGGCCGGGGAGCTGCTTTTT. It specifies CASSFPAGELLF.

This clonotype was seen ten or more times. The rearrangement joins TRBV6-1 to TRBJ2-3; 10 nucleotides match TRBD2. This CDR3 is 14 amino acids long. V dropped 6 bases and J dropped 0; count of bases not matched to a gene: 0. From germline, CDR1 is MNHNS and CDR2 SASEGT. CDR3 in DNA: TGTGCCAGCAGGACTAGCGGGAGCACAGATACGCAGTATTTT. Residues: CASRTSGSTDTQYF.

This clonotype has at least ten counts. CDR3 region: CASSFGLGRDEQYF. The CDR3 DNA reads TGCGCCAGCAGCTTCGGGTTGGGACGGGACGAGCAGTACTTC. This sequence joins TRBV5-1 and TRBJ2-7; TRBD1 or TRBD2 may be the D gene (5 bases each). V lost 2 bases, J lost 5 bases, and 14 bases lay in between. Germline V CDR1 and CDR2: SGHRS, YFSETQ. The CDR3 consists of 14 residues.

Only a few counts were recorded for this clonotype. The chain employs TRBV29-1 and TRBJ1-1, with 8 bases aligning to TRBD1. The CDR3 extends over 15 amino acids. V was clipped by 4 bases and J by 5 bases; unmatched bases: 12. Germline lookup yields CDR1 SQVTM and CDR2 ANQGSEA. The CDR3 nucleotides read TGCAGCGTTGTAGTTTACGGGACAGGACAGACTGAAGCTTTCTTT. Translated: CSVVVYGTGQTEAFF.

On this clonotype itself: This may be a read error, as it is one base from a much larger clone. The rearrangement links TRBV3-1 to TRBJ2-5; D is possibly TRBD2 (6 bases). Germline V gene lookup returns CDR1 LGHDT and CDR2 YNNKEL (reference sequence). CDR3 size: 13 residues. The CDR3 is CASNQDGGETQYF. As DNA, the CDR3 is TGTGCCAGCAACCAAGATGGAGGGGAGACCCAGTACTTC.

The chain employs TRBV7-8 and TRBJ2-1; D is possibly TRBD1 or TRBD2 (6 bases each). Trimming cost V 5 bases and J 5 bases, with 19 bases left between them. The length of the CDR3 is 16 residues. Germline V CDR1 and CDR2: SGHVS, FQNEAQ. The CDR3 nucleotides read TGTGCCAGCAGCCCCTCCCTTAGGGGGGCTAACAATGAGCAGTTCTTC. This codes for CASSPSLRGANNEQFF.

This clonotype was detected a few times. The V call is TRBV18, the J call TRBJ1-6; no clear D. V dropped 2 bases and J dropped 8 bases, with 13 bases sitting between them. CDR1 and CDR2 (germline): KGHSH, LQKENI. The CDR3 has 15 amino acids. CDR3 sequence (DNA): TGTGCCAGCTCACCATCGGTAACTCCTGATTCACCCCTCCACTTT. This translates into CASSPSVTPDSPLHF.

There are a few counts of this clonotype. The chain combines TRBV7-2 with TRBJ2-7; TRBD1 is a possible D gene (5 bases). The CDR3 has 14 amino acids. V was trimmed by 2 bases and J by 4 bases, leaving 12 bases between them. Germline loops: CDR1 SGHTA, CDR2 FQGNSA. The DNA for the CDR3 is TGTGCCAGCAGCTTATTAGGGGCTTTTTACGAGCAGTACTTC. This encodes CASSLLGAFYEQYF. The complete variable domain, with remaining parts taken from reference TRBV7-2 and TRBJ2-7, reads GAGVSQSPSNKVTEKGKDVELRCDPISGHTALYWYRQSLGQGLEFLIYFQGNSAPDKSGLPSDRFSAERTGGSVSTLTIQRTQQEDSAVYLCASSLLGAFYEQYFGPGTRLTVT.